This T cell receptor (beta chain) was profiled in a study of response to subunit inactivated influenza vaccine. The CDR3 extends over 12 amino acids. Between the trimmed V and J ends, which lost 3 bases and 8 bases, there was a span of 9 bases. CDR1 is SGHDT and CDR2 is YYEEEE in the germline V gene. MiXCR, run by TCRdb on the RT-PCR reads, gives a single entry per CDR3 protein. The top ten hold roughly 2.8% of the sample, which has about 540,000 distinct CDR3 sequences, roughly 25% seen once. The data also belong to a second study, concerning T cells expressing NK-cell markers. That source adds: TCR beta cDNA was generated via 5'RACE template switching incorporating UMIs. Among the eight sequenced donors, seven tested HCMV-seropositive and one tested seronegative. Leadership of the CD3+CD56-NKG2C+ fraction also belonged to these clonotypes in several donors.

The rearrangement uses TRBV5-6 and TRBJ2-1; unclear D gene. The origin of this receptor is a man aged 50-60 years who received an inactivated influenza vaccine. This specimen was CD4+ T cells sorted from PBMCs, taken 11 to 12 days after vaccination. DNA for the CDR3: TGTGCCAGCAGCTCCCCTAGAGATGAGCAGTTCTTC. Protein: CASSSPRDEQFF.